This is a list of T cell receptor beta chains from one sample in a study of blood T cells in healthy people across ages. TCRdb independently ran MiXCR on the 5' RACE reads; one entry per CDR3 protein. The table includes roughly 800,000 distinct CDR3 sequences, over 45% detected once. The sequencing sample was made of blood. The receptors here all came from a man aged 25 to 40 in good health. Each CDR3 is given with its conserved first and last residue. Fields, in order: J gene, clone size, V gene, CDR3 length, D gene, CDR3 DNA, CDR3 protein. A D gene is named only where the DNA matches it firmly. Where a row states a size, it is once, few, many or the class of an expanded clone; other rows omit it.

TRBJ1-2 - TRBV6-5 15 - TGTGCCAGCAGTTACTCGATTCTCAGGGATGGAGGCTACACCTTC CASSYSILRDGGYTF
TRBJ2-4 once TRBV30 12 - TGTGCCTGGAGTGTTTCCGAAAACATTCAGTACTTC CAWSVSENIQYF
TRBJ1-2 - TRBV15 15 - TGTGCCACCAGCACAGATATTGACAGTGTCTATGGCTACACCTTC CATSTDIDSVYGYTF
TRBJ2-5 - TRBV6-6 14 - TGTGCCAGCAGTTACTCGAAACGACTGGAGACCCAGTACTTC CASSYSKRLETQYF
TRBJ2-7 few TRBV15 15 - TGTGCCACCAGCAGAGAATTCGCGGGGTACTACGAGCAGTACTTC CATSREFAGYYEQYF
TRBJ2-1 once TRBV5-1 16 - TGCGCCAGCAGCCAAGTTTGGGGGGCCGTCTACAATGAGCAGTTCTTC CASSQVWGAVYNEQFF
TRBJ1-2 - TRBV3-1 11 - TGTGCCAGCAGCCATTCGGGAGGCTACACCTTC CASSHSGGYTF
TRBJ1-4 - TRBV4-3 18 - TGCGCCAGCAGCCAAGAATCTTTGGCGGAGGGGTCCAATGAAAAACTGTTTTTT CASSQESLAEGSNEKLFF
TRBJ2-5 - TRBV7-9 13 - TGTGCCAGCAGCCCCGGGTCCTGGGAGACCCAGTACTTC CASSPGSWETQYF
TRBJ2-7 - TRBV7-2 15 - TGTGCCAGCAGCTCTCCGAGCGCAAAGGACCACGAGCAGTACTTC CASSSPSAKDHEQYF
TRBJ1-2 - TRBV2 13 - TGTGCCAGCAGTGGAGGACGGACCTATGGCTACACCTTC CASSGGRTYGYTF
TRBJ1-2 - TRBV20-1 11 - TGCAGTGCTTCCAACTCGAATGGCTACACCTTC CSASNSNGYTF
TRBJ2-5 - TRBV20-1 14 - TGCAGTGCTAGGGTCCTAGCGTCCCAAGAGACCCAGTACTTC CSARVLASQETQYF
TRBJ1-2 - TRBV11-1 15 - TGTGCCAGCAGCCTCGCAGCAGGACAAACCTATGGCTACACCTTC CASSLAAGQTYGYTF
TRBJ1-1 - TRBV6-5 13 - TGTGCCAGCACCCGAACGGGGCTCACTGAAGCTTTCTTT CASTRTGLTEAFF
TRBJ2-5 - TRBV7-2 18 - TGTGCCAGCAGCTTAGGCGGGATCAGAGGAATGGTGGCAGAGACCCAGTACTTC CASSLGGIRGMVAETQYF
TRBJ2-5 - TRBV7-9 13 - TGTGCCAGCAGCAACGCAGGGGCCGAGACCCAGTACTTC CASSNAGAETQYF
TRBJ1-2 - TRBV6-2/TRBV6-3 11 - TGTGCCAGCAGTGGGGCGCCCGGCTACACCTTC CASSGAPGYTF
TRBJ1-2 few TRBV7-2 15 - TGTGCCAGCAGCTTAGTGTCGGCAGGGGATGAGGGCTACACCTTC CASSLVSAGDEGYTF
TRBJ2-7 - TRBV6-5 14 - TGTGCCAGCAGTTACGCAATGGGTTACTACGAGCAGTACTTC CASSYAMGYYEQYF
TRBJ1-5 - TRBV10-3 15 - TGTGCCATCAGTGGTGAAGTCGGGGGAAATCAGCCCCAGCATTTT CAISGEVGGNQPQHF
TRBJ2-5 - TRBV27 15 TRBD2 TGTGCCAGCTCCAGGACTAGCCCTTCGGGAGAGACCCAGTACTTC CASSRTSPSGETQYF
TRBJ2-2 - TRBV5-1 18 - TGCGCCAGCAGCTTGAGAGGCGGTACCGGAGGGGACACCGGGGAGCTGTTTTTT CASSLRGGTGGDTGELFF
TRBJ1-2 - TRBV7-2 12 - TGTGCCAGCAGCCCTGTGAGGAGGGGCTACACCTTC CASSPVRRGYTF
TRBJ1-2 once TRBV13 15 TRBD1 TGTGCCAGCAGCTTAGGGGGACAGGATTTGGGTGGCTACACCTTC CASSLGGQDLGGYTF
TRBJ2-1 - TRBV15 16 - TGTGCCACCAGCTACCCGGACTCGAGCTCCTACAATGAGCAGTTCTTC CATSYPDSSSYNEQFF
TRBJ1-6 few TRBV7-9 15 - TGTGCCAGCAGCCCCGACTCTGGATGGAATTCACCCCTCCACTTT CASSPDSGWNSPLHF
TRBJ2-1 - TRBV20-1 14 - TGCAGTGCTAGAGACGGGGAGGAGAGGGCACAGCAGTTCTTC CSARDGEERAQQFF
TRBJ2-7 few TRBV20-1 12 TRBD2 TGCAGTGCGACCGGACTAGTCTCCGAGCAGTACTTC CSATGLVSEQYF
TRBJ2-7 - TRBV24-1 12 - TGTGCCACCAGGGGTAGTGCCTACGAGCAGTACTTC CATRGSAYEQYF
TRBJ2-5 - TRBV4-2 16 TRBD2 TGTGCCAGCAGCCACGCCGGGACTAGCGGACTACGGGAGCAGTACTTC CASSHAGTSGLREQYF
TRBJ2-6 - TRBV10-3 18 TRBD1 TGTGCCATCAGCGTAGGGACAGCTCTGAGCGCTGGGGCCAACGTCCTGACTTTC CAISVGTALSAGANVLTF
TRBJ1-6 - TRBV15 16 TRBD1 TGTGCCACCAGCAGAGCCCCGACAGGGTCCGGATCACCCCTCCACTTT CATSRAPTGSGSPLHF
TRBJ1-5 - TRBV18 14 - TGTGCCAGCTCCCAAAGTGACAGGAGCCAGCCCCAGCATTTT CASSQSDRSQPQHF
TRBJ1-5 - TRBV7-2 16 - TGTGCCAGCAGCTCTGCGACAGCCCAACCGGGTCAGCCCCAGCATTTT CASSSATAQPGQPQHF
TRBJ2-3 - TRBV20-1 14 - TGCAGTGCTAGACGGGGAAGGGCGGCAGATACGCAGTATTTT CSARRGRAADTQYF
TRBJ2-3 few TRBV6-4 15 - TGTGCCAGCAGTGACTCGAGTGGGACCACAGATACGCAGTATTTT CASSDSSGTTDTQYF
TRBJ2-3 - TRBV27 16 - TGTGCCAGCAGTCTTAACTTTGCGGGGATCACAGATACGCAGTATTTT CASSLNFAGITDTQYF
TRBJ1-2 few TRBV28 17 - TGTGCCAGCAGTCGACCAAGTACGGGGGGAACTAACTATGGCTACACCTTC CASSRPSTGGTNYGYTF
TRBJ1-1 - TRBV12-3/TRBV12-4 18 - TGTGCCAGCAGTTTAGAATGGGGGGGGGCGCTACAACGGACTGAAGCTTTCTTT CASSLEWGGALQRTEAFF
TRBJ2-1 once TRBV28 15 - TGTGCCAGCACAAGGGGGGGTGGGCCTTACAATGAGCAGTTCTTC CASTRGGGPYNEQFF
TRBJ2-7 few TRBV20-1 13 TRBD2 TGCAGTGGAACTAGCGAGACCTCCTACGAGCAGTACTTC CSGTSETSYEQYF
TRBJ1-2 few TRBV7-3 14 TRBD1 TGTGCCAGCAGCTTATCAGGACAGGGTTACGGCTACACCTTC CASSLSGQGYGYTF
TRBJ1-4 few TRBV12-3/TRBV12-4 14 TRBD1 TGTGCCAGCAGTTCAGGGGGACCTTCGGCGGAACTGTTTTTT CASSSGGPSAELFF
TRBJ2-7 few TRBV20-1 13 - TGCAGTGCTACCGGGACCTCGGACTACGAGCAGTACTTC CSATGTSDYEQYF
TRBJ2-7 - TRBV29-1 12 TRBD1 TGCAGCGTTGGGGGACAGTCCTACGAGCAGTACTTC CSVGGQSYEQYF
TRBJ1-2 - TRBV20-1 14 TRBD1 TGCAGTGCTAGAGATCTCACAGGGGGCTATGGCTACACCTTC CSARDLTGGYGYTF
TRBJ1-2 - TRBV20-1 12 - TGCAGTGCTAGGACTACTAACTATGGCTACACCTTC CSARTTNYGYTF
TRBJ1-1 - TRBV2 14 TRBD1 TGTGCCAGCAATTATCCGGGACAGGGGAGGGAAGCTTTCTTT CASNYPGQGREAFF
TRBJ1-2 few TRBV6-5 15 - TGTGCCAGCAGTTACGGGAGGCTCACCCCAACTGGCTACACCTTC CASSYGRLTPTGYTF
TRBJ1-4 few TRBV25-1 16 - TGTGCCAGCAGTGAAAGTGACATCCCAACTAATGAAAAACTGTTTTTT CASSESDIPTNEKLFF
TRBJ1-2 once TRBV5-1 15 - TGCGCCAGCAGCTTGGTTGGGGGGGCGGCCTATGGCTACACCTTC CASSLVGGAAYGYTF
TRBJ2-5 - TRBV5-1 15 - TGCGCCAGCAGCTTGGAGGCTAGCCGGGAAGAGACCCAGTACTTC CASSLEASREETQYF
TRBJ2-5 few TRBV29-1 14 - TGCAGCGTTGAACGGGACTCCTTGGGGGAGACCCAGTACTTC CSVERDSLGETQYF
TRBJ2-5 few TRBV29-1 12 - TGCAGCGTTAGCGGCCTAGAAGAGACCCAGTACTTC CSVSGLEETQYF
TRBJ2-5 - TRBV28 16 TRBD2 TGTGTCAGCAGTTCCCGGACTAGCGGGATCCAAGAGACCCAGTACTTC CVSSSRTSGIQETQYF
TRBJ2-3 - TRBV20-1 13 TRBD1 TGCAGTGCTAGGACAGGGGCGGTGGATACGCAGTATTTT CSARTGAVDTQYF
TRBJ2-3 few TRBV29-1 14 TRBD2 TGCAGCGTTGGAGGGCTAGCGGCCACAGATACGCAGTATTTT CSVGGLAATDTQYF
TRBJ2-7 - TRBV2 16 - TGTGCCAGCAGTGAAGTAGGGTTCGAACCATCCTACGAGCAGTACTTC CASSEVGFEPSYEQYF
TRBJ1-2 few TRBV5-4 12 - TGTGCCAGCAGCCCTGACGTCTATGGCTACACCTTC CASSPDVYGYTF